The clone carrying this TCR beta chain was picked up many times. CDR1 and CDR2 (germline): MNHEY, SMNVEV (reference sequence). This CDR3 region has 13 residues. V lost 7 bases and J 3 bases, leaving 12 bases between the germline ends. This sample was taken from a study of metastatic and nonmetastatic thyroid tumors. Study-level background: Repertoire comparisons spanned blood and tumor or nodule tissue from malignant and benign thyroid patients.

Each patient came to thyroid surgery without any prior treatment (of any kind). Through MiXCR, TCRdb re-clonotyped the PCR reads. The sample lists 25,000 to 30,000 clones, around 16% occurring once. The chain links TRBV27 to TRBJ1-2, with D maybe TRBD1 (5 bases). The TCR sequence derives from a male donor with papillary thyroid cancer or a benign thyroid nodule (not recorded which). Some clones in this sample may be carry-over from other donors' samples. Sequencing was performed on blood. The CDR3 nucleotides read TGTGCCAGCAAGGCAGGGAATGACTATGGCTACACCTTC. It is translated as CASKAGNDYGYTF.